The clone carrying this T cell receptor beta chain turned up a few times. A much larger clone is a single base away; this may be a read error. The patients chosen for sequencing had shown expansion of CD8+CD57+ cells (detected by flow cytometry). The V gene's germline CDR1 is SGHVS and CDR2 FQNEAQ. This CDR3 comprises 15 residues. The data were taken from a study of CD8+CD57+ T cells in acquired aplastic anemia. Genomic DNA provided the template from which TCR beta VDJ and CDR3 profiles were obtained. TCRdb independently ran MiXCR on the reads; one entry per CDR3 protein. The sample lists 400,000 to 600,000 distinct CDR3 sequences, around 30% occurring once.

The source of this sequence is a human donor with aplastic anemia. Sequencing used sorted CD4+, CD8+, or CD8+CD57+ T cells (not recorded which) from PBMCs. The chain has TRBV7-8 and TRBJ2-7; D tentatively reads TRBD1 or TRBD2 (5 bases each). CDR3 residues: CASSSRDGKSYGQYF. CDR3 bases: TGTGCCAGCAGCTCCCGGGACGGGAAGTCCTACGGGCAGTACTTC.